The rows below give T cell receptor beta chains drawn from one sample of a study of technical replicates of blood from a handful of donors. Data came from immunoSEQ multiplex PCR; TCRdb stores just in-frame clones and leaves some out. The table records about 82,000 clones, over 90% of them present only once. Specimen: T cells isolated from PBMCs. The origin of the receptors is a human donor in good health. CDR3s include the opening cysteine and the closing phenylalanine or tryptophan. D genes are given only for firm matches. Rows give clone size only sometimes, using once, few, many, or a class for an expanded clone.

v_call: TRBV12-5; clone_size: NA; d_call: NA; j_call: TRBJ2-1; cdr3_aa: CASGLVLEGLSSYNEQFF; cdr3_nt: TGTGCTAGTGGTTTGGTACTGGAGGGGCTCAGCTCCTACAATGAGCAGTTCTTC
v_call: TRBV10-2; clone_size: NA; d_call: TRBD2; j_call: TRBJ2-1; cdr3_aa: CASRLAGGVNEQFF; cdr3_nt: TGCGCCAGCAGACTAGCGGGGGGCGTCAATGAGCAGTTCTTC
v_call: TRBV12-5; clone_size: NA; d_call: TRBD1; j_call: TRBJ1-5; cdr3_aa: CASGSGQGNQPQHF; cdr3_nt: TGTGCTAGTGGTTCGGGACAGGGCAATCAGCCCCAGCATTTT
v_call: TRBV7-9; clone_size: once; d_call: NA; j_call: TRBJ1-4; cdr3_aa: CASSLRREKLFF; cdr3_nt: TGTGCCAGCAGCTTAAGGCGGGAAAAACTGTTTTTT
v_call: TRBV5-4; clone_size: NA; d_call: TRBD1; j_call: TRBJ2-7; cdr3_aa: CASSYPGQANEQYF; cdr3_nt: TGTGCCAGCAGCTACCCGGGACAGGCGAACGAGCAGTACTTC
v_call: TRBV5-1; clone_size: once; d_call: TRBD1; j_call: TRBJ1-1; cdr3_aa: CASRLRQGDTEAFF; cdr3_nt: TGCGCCAGCAGACTACGACAGGGGGACACTGAAGCTTTCTTT
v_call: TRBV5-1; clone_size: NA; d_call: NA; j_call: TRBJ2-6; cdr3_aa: CASSGGLLSGANVLTF; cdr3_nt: TGCGCCAGCAGCGGGGGACTTCTATCTGGGGCCAACGTCCTGACTTTC
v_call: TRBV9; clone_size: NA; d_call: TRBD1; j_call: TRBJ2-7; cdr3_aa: CASSVEQGGYEQYF; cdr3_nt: TGTGCCAGCAGCGTAGAACAGGGGGGCTACGAGCAGTACTTC
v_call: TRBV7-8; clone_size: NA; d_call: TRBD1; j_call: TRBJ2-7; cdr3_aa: CASSFRGHYEQYF; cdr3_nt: TGTGCCAGCAGCTTCAGGGGGCACTACGAGCAGTACTTC
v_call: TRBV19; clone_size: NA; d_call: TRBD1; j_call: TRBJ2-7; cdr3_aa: CASKSRTGDYEQYF; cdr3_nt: TGTGCCAGTAAGTCCAGGACAGGGGACTACGAGCAGTACTTC
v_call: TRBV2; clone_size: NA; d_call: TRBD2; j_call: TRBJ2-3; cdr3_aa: CASGGLAGDTQYF; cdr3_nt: TGTGCCAGCGGGGGACTAGCTGGCGATACGCAGTATTTT
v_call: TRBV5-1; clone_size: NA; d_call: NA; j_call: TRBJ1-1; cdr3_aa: CASSLDEVNTEAFF; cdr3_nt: TGCGCCAGCAGCTTGGACGAGGTAAACACTGAAGCTTTCTTT
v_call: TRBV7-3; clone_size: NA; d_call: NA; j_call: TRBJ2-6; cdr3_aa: CASSFLFSGANVLTF; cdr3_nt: TGTGCCAGCAGCTTCCTCTTCTCTGGGGCCAACGTCCTGACTTTC
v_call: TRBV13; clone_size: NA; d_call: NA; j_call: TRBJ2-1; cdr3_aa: CASSFSEEQFF; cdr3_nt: TGTGCCAGCAGCTTTTCAGAAGAGCAGTTCTTC
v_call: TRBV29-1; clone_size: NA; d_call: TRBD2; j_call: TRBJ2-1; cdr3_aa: CSVEGTLADSYNEQFF; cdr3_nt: TGCAGCGTTGAAGGAACGCTAGCGGATTCCTACAATGAGCAGTTCTTC
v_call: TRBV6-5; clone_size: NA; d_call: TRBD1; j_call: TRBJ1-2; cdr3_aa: CASSQDRGNYGYTF; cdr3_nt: TGTGCCAGCAGTCAGGACAGGGGGAACTATGGCTACACCTTC
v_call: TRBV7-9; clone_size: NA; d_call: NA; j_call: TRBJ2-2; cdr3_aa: CASSSDFLNPAGELFF; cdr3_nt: TGTGCCAGCAGCTCTGACTTTCTTAACCCTGCCGGGGAGCTGTTTTTT
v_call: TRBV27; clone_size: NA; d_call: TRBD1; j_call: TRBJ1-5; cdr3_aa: CASSLNRGNQPQHF; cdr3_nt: TGTGCCAGCAGTTTAAACAGGGGGAATCAGCCCCAGCATTTT
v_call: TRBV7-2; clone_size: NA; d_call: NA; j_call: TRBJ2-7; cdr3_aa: CASSLESSREIDEQYF; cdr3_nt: TGTGCCAGCAGCTTAGAAAGTTCCCGGGAGATTGACGAGCAGTACTTC
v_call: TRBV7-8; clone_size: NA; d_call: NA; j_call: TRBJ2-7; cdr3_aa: CASSHQEVATSYEQYF; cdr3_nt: TGTGCCAGCAGCCACCAAGAGGTAGCGACCTCCTACGAGCAGTACTTC
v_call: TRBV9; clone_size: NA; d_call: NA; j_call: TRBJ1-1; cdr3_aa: CASSATFGQLVVGAFF; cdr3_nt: TGTGCCAGCAGCGCAACGTTCGGACAGTTGGTGGTTGGGGCTTTCTTT
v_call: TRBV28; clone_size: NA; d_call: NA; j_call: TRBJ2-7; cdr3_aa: CASSLVHYPSRYEQYF; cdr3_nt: TGTGCCAGCAGTTTAGTTCACTACCCCAGTAGATACGAGCAGTACTTC
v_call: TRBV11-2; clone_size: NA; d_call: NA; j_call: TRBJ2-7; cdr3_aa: CASSSKKDSSPYEQYF; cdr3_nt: TGTGCCAGCAGCTCCAAGAAGGACAGTTCCCCCTACGAGCAGTACTTC
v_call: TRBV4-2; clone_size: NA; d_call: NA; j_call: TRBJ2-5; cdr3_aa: CASSQPTGRETQYF; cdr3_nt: TGTGCCAGCAGCCAGCCGACGGGAAGGGAGACCCAGTACTTC
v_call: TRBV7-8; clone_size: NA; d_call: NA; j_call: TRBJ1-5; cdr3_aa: CASSLVDAGMWPQHF; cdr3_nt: TGTGCCAGCAGCTTAGTGGACGCCGGGATGTGGCCCCAGCATTTT
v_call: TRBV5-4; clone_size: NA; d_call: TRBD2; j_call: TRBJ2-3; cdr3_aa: CASSRRLAGEDTQYF; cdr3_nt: TGTGCCAGCAGCCGGAGACTAGCGGGAGAGGATACGCAGTATTTT
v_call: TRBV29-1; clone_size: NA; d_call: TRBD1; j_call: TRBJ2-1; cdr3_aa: CSAGTAPYNEQFF; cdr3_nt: TGCAGCGCCGGGACAGCCCCATACAATGAGCAGTTCTTC
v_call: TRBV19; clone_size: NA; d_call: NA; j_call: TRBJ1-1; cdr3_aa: CASSIVPLLGIGGTEAFF; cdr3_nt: TGTGCCAGTAGTATAGTACCCCTCCTTGGTATAGGAGGCACTGAAGCTTTCTTT
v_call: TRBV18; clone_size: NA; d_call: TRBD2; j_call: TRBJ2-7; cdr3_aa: CASSGVLAGAYEQYF; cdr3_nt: TGTGCCAGCTCGGGAGTACTAGCGGGAGCCTACGAGCAGTACTTC
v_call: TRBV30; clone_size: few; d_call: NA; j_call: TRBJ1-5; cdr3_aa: CAWSVLWEVNQPQHF; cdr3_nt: TGTGCCTGGAGTGTACTTTGGGAGGTAAATCAGCCCCAGCATTTT
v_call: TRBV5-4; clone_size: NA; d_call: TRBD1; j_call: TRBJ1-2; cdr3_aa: CASSFATGGSLDYGYTF; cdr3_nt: TGTGCCAGCAGCTTCGCGACAGGGGGCTCACTCGACTATGGCTACACCTTC
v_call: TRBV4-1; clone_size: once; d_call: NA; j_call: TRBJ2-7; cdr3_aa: CASSQGVGEASYEQYF; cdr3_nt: TGCGCCAGCAGCCAAGGGGTTGGGGAGGCCTCCTACGAGCAGTACTTC
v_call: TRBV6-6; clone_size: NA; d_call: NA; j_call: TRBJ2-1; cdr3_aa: CASSTPSAGSYNEQFF; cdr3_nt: TGTGCCAGCAGTACACCATCAGCGGGTTCTTACAATGAGCAGTTCTTC
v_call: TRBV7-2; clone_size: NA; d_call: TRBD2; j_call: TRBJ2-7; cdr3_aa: CASSPGRGLAGYEQYF; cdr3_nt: TGTGCCAGCAGCCCCGGTAGGGGACTAGCGGGCTACGAGCAGTACTTC
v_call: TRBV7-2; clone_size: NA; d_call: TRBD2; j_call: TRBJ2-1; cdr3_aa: CASSTPGLAGVLEQFF; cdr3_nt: TGTGCCAGCAGCACACCGGGACTAGCGGGAGTATTGGAGCAGTTCTTC
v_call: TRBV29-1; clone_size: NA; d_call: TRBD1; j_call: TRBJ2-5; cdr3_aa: CSVEWTGTETQYF; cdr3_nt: TGCAGCGTTGAGTGGACAGGGACGGAGACCCAGTACTTC
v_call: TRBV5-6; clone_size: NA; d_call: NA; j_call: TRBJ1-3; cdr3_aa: CASSLFGGGPSSGNTIYF; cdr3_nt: TGTGCCAGCAGCTTGTTTGGGGGGGGTCCAAGCTCTGGAAACACCATATATTTT
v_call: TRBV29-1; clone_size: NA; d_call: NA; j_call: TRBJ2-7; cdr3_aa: CSVSTGEGYEQYF; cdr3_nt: TGCAGCGTATCGACAGGGGAGGGTTACGAGCAGTACTTC
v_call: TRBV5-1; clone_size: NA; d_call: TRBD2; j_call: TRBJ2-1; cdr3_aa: CASSWGGANEQFF; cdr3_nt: TGCGCCAGCAGCTGGGGAGGGGCTAATGAGCAGTTCTTC
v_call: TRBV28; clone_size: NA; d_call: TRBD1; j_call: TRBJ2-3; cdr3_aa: CASSLTETGEDTQYF; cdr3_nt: TGTGCCAGCAGTCTCACGGAGACAGGGGAAGATACGCAGTATTTT
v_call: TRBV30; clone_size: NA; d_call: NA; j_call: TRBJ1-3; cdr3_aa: CAWSSMTVRSGNTIYF; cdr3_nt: TGTGCCTGGAGTTCGATGACAGTCCGCTCTGGAAACACCATATATTTT
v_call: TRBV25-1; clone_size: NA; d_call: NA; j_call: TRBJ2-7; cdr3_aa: CARVTIAVVRGEQYF; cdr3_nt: TGTGCCAGGGTAACAATTGCGGTAGTTCGTGGCGAGCAGTACTTC
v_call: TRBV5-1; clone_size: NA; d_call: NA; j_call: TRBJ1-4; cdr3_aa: CASSLSSGPATNEKLFF; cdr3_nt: TGCGCCAGCAGCTTGTCGTCAGGGCCGGCAACTAATGAAAAACTGTTTTTT
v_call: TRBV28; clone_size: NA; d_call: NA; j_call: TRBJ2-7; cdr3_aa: CASSVSGGYEQYF; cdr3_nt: TGTGCCAGCAGTGTATCCGGGGGCTACGAGCAGTACTTC
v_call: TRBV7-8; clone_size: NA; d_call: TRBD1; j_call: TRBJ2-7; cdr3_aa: CASSLEDRGYYEQYF; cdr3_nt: TGTGCCAGCAGCTTAGAGGACAGGGGATACTACGAGCAGTACTTC
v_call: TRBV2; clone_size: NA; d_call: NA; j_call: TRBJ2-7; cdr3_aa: CASSDSWAAEQYF; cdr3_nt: TGTGCCAGCAGTGACTCTTGGGCAGCCGAGCAGTACTTC
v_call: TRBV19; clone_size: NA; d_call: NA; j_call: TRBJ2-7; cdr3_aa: CASSIRDKHYEQYF; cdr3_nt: TGTGCCAGTAGTATTAGGGACAAACACTACGAGCAGTACTTC
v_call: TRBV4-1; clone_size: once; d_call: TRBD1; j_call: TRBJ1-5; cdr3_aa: CASSQDPGQSVLNQPQHF; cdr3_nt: TGCGCCAGCAGCCAAGACCCGGGACAGTCGGTTCTGAATCAGCCCCAGCATTTT
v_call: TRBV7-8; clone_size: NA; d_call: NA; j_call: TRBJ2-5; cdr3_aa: CASTLGEETQYF; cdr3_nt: TGTGCCAGCACCTTGGGAGAAGAGACCCAGTACTTC
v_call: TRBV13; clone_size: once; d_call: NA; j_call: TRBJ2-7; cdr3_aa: CASSLAGADHEQYF; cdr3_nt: TGTGCCAGCAGCTTAGCAGGGGCGGATCACGAGCAGTACTTC
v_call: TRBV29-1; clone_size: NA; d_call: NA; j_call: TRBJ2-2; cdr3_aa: CSVDVGGGNTGELFF; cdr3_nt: TGCAGCGTTGATGTGGGGGGTGGGAACACCGGGGAGCTGTTTTTT
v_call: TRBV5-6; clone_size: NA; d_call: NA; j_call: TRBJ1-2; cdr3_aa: CASSWLGHYYGYTF; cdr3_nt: TGTGCCAGCAGCTGGTTGGGACACTACTATGGCTACACCTTC
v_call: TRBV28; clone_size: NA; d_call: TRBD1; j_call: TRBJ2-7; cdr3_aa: CASRPGDRSAYEQYF; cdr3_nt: TGTGCCAGCAGGCCTGGGGACAGGTCGGCCTACGAGCAGTACTTC
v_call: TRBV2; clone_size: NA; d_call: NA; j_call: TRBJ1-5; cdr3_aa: CASRGDYPGQPQHF; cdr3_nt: TGTGCCAGCAGAGGGGACTACCCGGGTCAGCCCCAGCATTTT
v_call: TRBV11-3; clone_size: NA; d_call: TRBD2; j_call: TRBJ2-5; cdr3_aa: CASSQGTSGSPETQYF; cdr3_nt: TGTGCCAGCAGCCAAGGGACTAGCGGGAGTCCAGAGACCCAGTACTTC